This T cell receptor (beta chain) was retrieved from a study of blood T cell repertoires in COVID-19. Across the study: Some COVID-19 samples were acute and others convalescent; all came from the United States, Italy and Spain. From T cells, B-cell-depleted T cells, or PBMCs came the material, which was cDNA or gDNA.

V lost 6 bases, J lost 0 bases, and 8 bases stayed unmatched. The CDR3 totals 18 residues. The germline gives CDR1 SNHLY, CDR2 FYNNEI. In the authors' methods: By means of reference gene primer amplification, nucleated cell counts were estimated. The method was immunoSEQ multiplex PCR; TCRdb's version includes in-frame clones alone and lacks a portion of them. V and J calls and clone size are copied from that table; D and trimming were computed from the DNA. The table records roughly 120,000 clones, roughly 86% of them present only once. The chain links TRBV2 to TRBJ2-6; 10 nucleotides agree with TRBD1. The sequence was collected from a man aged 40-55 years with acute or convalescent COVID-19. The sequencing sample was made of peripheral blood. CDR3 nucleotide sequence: TGTGCCAGCAGGGCCTTTAGGGACAGGGGCTCTGGGGCCAACGTCCTGACTTTC. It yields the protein CASRAFRDRGSGANVLTF.